The clone carrying this T cell receptor beta chain was observed a handful of times. The record originates from a study of tumor and adjacent non-tumor tissue in lung cancer. Germline V CDR1 and CDR2: MDHEN, SYDVKM. After removal of 6 bases from V and 7 bases from J, the junction contained 9 bases not matched to a gene. This CDR3 comprises 15 residues. RNA was extracted from bulk tissue without any cell sorting. Three rounds of nested PCR, following a modified ARM-PCR protocol, produced the TCRbeta library. Each CDR3 protein gets one entry after TCRdb re-called the multiplex PCR reads with MiXCR. This table holds more than 120,000 distinct CDR3 sequences, about 71% found once.

This sequence was found in a man in his sixties with small cell lung cancer. The chain carries TRBV28 and TRBJ2-2; 9 bases agree with TRBD1. Sample: lung tumor tissue. CDR3 loop: CASRRTGAVGGELFF. CDR3 bases: TGTGCCAGCAGGCGGACAGGGGCCGTGGGCGGGGAGCTGTTTTTT.